The 14 T cell receptor beta chains below come from one sample, sequenced in a study of blood T cell repertoires in COVID-19 (dated by TCRdb to 2018 to 2021). Receptor libraries were prepared by the immunoSEQ multiplex PCR assay. Sourced from immuneACCESS, this table was stored by TCRdb with only in-frame sequences that have V and J called. A share of the clones is absent; for the studies checked, an unresolved V gene accounts for under half, and the remainder has no known explanation. The sample records 300,000 to 450,000 clones, roughly nine tenths of which are singletons. The leading ten clones occupy more than 0.8% of the sample. The source material was PBMCs or T cells enriched from blood (not recorded which). These receptors were obtained from a young man who had recovered from COVID-19.

The chain carries TRBV7-2 and TRBJ2-7, with 8 nucleotides matching TRBD1. CDR1 is SGHTA and CDR2 is FQGNSA in the germline V gene. With V trimmed by 3 bases and J by 0 bases, 10 bases remained unmatched. The CDR3 has 17 residues. The DNA of the CDR3 is TGTGCCAGCAGCTTTGGTTCAGGGGGCTATCTCTCCTACGAGCAGTACTTC. It specifies CASSFGSGGYLSYEQYF.

CDR3 sequence: CATSDFAGGPTDTQYF. The CDR3, as DNA: TGTGCCACCAGTGATTTTGCGGGAGGGCCGACAGATACGCAGTATTTT. The chain is built from TRBV24-1 and TRBJ2-3, with 9 positions matching TRBD2. V shed 1 base and J 3 bases; nucleotides not matched to a gene: 4. The germline CDR1 and CDR2 sequences are KGHDR and SFDVKD. The CDR3 spans 16 residues.

The gene calls are TRBV9 and TRBJ2-5, with 16 bases matching TRBD2. The junction had 8 bases not matched to a gene; V was cut back by 7 bases and J by 5 bases. CDR3 size: 16 residues. Per germline, CDR1 SGDLS and CDR2 YYNGEE. Here the CDR3 reads CASAGTSGGAWETQYF. CDR3 in DNA: TGTGCCAGCGCCGGGACTAGCGGGGGGGCCTGGGAGACCCAGTACTTC.

V is TRBV3-1 (or the pseudogene TRBV3-2) and J is TRBJ1-3; 7 nucleotides agree with TRBD1. J lost 4 bases, V lost 1 base, and 10 bases had no gene match. The germline CDR1 and CDR2 sequences are LGHDT and YNNKEL (reference sequence). This CDR3 comprises 17 residues. CDR3 amino acids: CASSQAGLATGGNTIYF. DNA of the CDR3: TGTGCCAGCAGCCAAGCGGGGTTGGCGACAGGGGGAAACACCATATATTTT.

The V and J genes are TRBV25-1 and TRBJ1-1; TRBD1 agrees at 8 bases. CDR3 length: 15 residues. Germline CDR1 reads MGHDK; CDR2 reads SYGVNS. V shed 4 bases and J 4 bases; nucleotides not matched to a gene: 8. CDR3 in DNA: TGTGCCAGCAGTGGTAACCCAGGGGGCTTCACTGAAGCTTTCTTT. Translated, it gives CASSGNPGGFTEAFF.

This chain joins TRBV27 and TRBJ1-1, with 7 nucleotides matching TRBD1. Germline V lookup: CDR1 MNHEY, CDR2 SMNVEV (reference sequence). There are 14 residues in the CDR3. V lost 5 bases, J lost 1 base, and 4 bases stayed unmatched. The CDR3: CASSVQGRNTEAFF. CDR3 in DNA: TGTGCCAGCAGTGTACAGGGGAGGAACACTGAAGCTTTCTTT.

This chain joins TRBV6-5 and TRBJ1-1; D gene uncertain. CDR3 length: 12 residues. Between the trimmed V and J ends, which lost 8 bases and 0 bases, there was a span of 7 bases. Germline CDR1 reads MNHEY; CDR2 reads SVGAGI. CDR3 in amino acids: CASQVLNTEAFF. Here the CDR3 DNA reads TGTGCCAGCCAGGTACTGAACACTGAAGCTTTCTTT.

As to this clone: Distinct nucleotide sequences in the sample also encode this CDR3. V usage is TRBV20-1 and J usage is TRBJ1-3; D is uncertain. Germline V gene sequence: CDR1 DFQATT, CDR2 SNEGSKA (reference sequence). The CDR3 consists of 13 residues. The V end lost 6 bases, the J end lost 2 bases, and 11 bases lay between the germline ends. CDR3 sequence (DNA): TGCAGTGCCAGTGGAGGGACTGGAAACACCATATATTTT. It encodes CSASGGTGNTIYF.

V is TRBV5-4 and J is TRBJ1-1, with a weak D call TRBD1 (6 bases). The CDR3 runs 15 residues. Trimming removed 4 bases from V and 3 bases from J, with 16 bases in between. Per the germline V gene, CDR1 is SGHNT and CDR2 is YYREEE (reference sequence). CDR3 nucleotide sequence: TGTGCCAGCAGCCCGCGACAGGCGTTCGACACTGAAGCTTTCTTT. This encodes CASSPRQAFDTEAFF. Combining the CDR3 with reference TRBV5-4 and TRBJ1-1 gives the whole variable domain ETGVTQSPTHLIKTRGQQVTLRCSSQSGHNTVSWYQQALGQGPQFIFQYYREEENGRGNFPPRFSGLQFPNYSSELNVNALELDDSALYLCASSPRQAFDTEAFFGQGTRLTVV.

The chain joins TRBV4-1 to TRBJ2-7, with D possibly matching TRBD1 (5 bases). Per germline, CDR1 MGHRA and CDR2 YSYEKL. V lost 1 base and J lost 7, with 17 bases in between. The CDR3 is made up of 15 amino acids. This CDR3 is CASSQAWAGPGEQYF. The CDR3 coding sequence is TGCGCCAGCAGCCAAGCTTGGGCAGGGCCTGGGGAGCAGTACTTC.

The genes are TRBV9 and TRBJ2-1; 9 bases are a match to TRBD2. CDR1 and CDR2 from the germline V gene are SGDLS and YYNGEE. This CDR3 region has 16 residues. With V trimmed by 4 bases and J by 2 bases, 7 bases remained unmatched. In nucleotides, the CDR3 is TGTGCCAGCAGCCCCCAAGCGGGGGGAGCCTACAATGAGCAGTTCTTC. It translates to CASSPQAGGAYNEQFF.

This chain joins TRBV5-1 and TRBJ2-3; 8 nucleotides line up with TRBD2. CDR1 is SGHRS, CDR2 YFSETQ, per germline. The CDR3 length is 14 residues. V shed 0 bases, J shed 5 bases, and the junction held 2 bases outside the gene matches. The CDR3 DNA reads as TGCGCCAGCAGCTTGGATAGCGGGGAAGATACGCAGTATTTT. This translates into CASSLDSGEDTQYF.

This rearrangement joins TRBV7-9 to TRBJ1-1; 7 nucleotides line up with TRBD1. Germline assignment: CDR1 SEHNR and CDR2 FQNEAQ (reference sequence). The CDR3 loop spans 16 amino acids. Trimming at V came to 8 bases and at J to 2 bases, leaving 14 bases not matched to a gene. Here the CDR3 reads CASQSRATGLNTEAFF. The CDR3 region has the DNA TGTGCCAGCCAAAGCCGGGCGACAGGGCTTAACACTGAAGCTTTCTTT.

On this clone itself: The sample has other DNA sequences that encode this CDR3 too. The chain recombines TRBV28 with TRBJ2-7; no clear D gene. V was cut by 8 bases and J by 2 bases, with 7 bases left in between. The CDR3 loop spans 11 amino acids. CDR1 and CDR2 from the germline V gene are MDHEN and SYDVKM. The CDR3 bases are TGTGCCAGCTCTTCCCCCTACGAGCAGTACTTC. It yields the protein CASSSPYEQYF.